This passage covers 22 T cell receptor beta chains from one sample sequenced in a study of T cell repertoires in ileal Crohn's disease. Here immunoSEQ multiplex PCR was the method, and the copy in TCRdb shows in-frame clones only, minus some. The sample holds about 60,000 clones; roughly 89% are singletons and the top ten take roughly 2%. Time point of the sample: neoterminal ileum biopsy at postoperative endoscopy, about 6 months after surgery. The specimen sequenced was ileal tissue. Every receptor here comes from an adult with Crohn's disease.

The chain uses TRBV4-1 and TRBJ1-4; D gene ambiguous. V was trimmed by 5 bases and J by 0 bases, leaving 10 bases between them. CDR3 length: 15 amino acids. The germline V gene encodes CDR1 MGHRA and CDR2 YSYEKL. The CDR3 DNA reads TGCGCCAGCAGCAAATTAGAGGCAACTAATGAAAAACTGTTTTTT. This codes for CASSKLEATNEKLFF.

This chain uses TRBV9 with TRBJ2-3, with D hard to call. V was clipped by 3 bases and J by 4 bases, with 15 bases between them. CDR1 is SGDLS, CDR2 YYNGEE, per germline. This CDR3 has 15 amino acids. In DNA form, the CDR3 reads TGTGCCAGCAGCGGAAAGAGTACCGCGCCAGATACGCAGTATTTT. It encodes CASSGKSTAPDTQYF.

The J gene is TRBJ1-3, the V gene TRBV5-4; D ambiguous. This CDR3 contains 15 residues. Germline lookup yields CDR1 SGHNT and CDR2 YYREEE (reference sequence). Trimming left V 1 base short and J 0 bases short, with 8 bases between. In DNA, the CDR3 is TGTGCCAGCAGCTTGACATTGTCCTCTGGAAACACCATATATTTT. Its translation: CASSLTLSSGNTIYF.

V and J are TRBV28 and TRBJ1-5; D gene ambiguous. The CDR3 totals 13 residues. Germline CDR1 reads MDHEN; CDR2 reads SYDVKM. Trimming removed 11 bases at V and 5 bases at J, with 16 bases between. The chain's CDR3 is CAVLGEVYQPQHF. Written as DNA, the CDR3 is TGTGCCGTTTTAGGAGAGGTGTATCAGCCCCAGCATTTT.

In its sample, this clone was seen once. The V gene is TRBV30, the J gene TRBJ2-2; D is ambiguous. The CDR3 is 14 residues long. From germline, CDR1 is GTSNPN and CDR2 SVGIG (reference sequence). V was clipped by 2 bases and J by 0 bases, with 7 bases between them. In DNA form, the CDR3 reads TGTGCCTGGAGTCTACCGACGAACACCGGGGAGCTGTTTTTT. It translates to CAWSLPTNTGELFF.

The chain is built from TRBV9 and TRBJ1-5, with a possible D match to TRBD1 (5 bases). The germline V gene has CDR1 SGDLS and CDR2 YYNGEE. The CDR3 covers 14 residues. Trimming removed 3 bases at V and 5 bases at J, with 12 bases between. CDR3 residues: CASSGGPNDQPQHF. In DNA form, the CDR3 reads TGTGCCAGCAGCGGGGGCCCCAATGATCAGCCCCAGCATTTT.

The chain links TRBV27 to TRBJ2-1, with no clear D. Germline V lookup: CDR1 MNHEY, CDR2 SMNVEV (reference sequence). CDR3 length: 16 amino acids. Trimming stripped 6 bases from V and 2 bases from J, with 17 bases between. CDR3 protein: CASSPMQALTYNEQFF. The CDR3 DNA reads TGTGCCAGCAGCCCTATGCAGGCCCTCACCTACAATGAGCAGTTCTTC.

This clone occurred once. The CDR3 DNA follows: TGTGCCAGCAGTGGGCAGGGCGAAGAGCAGTACTTC. Amino acid sequence: CASSGQGEEQYF. The chain recombines TRBV2 with TRBJ2-7, with a weak D call TRBD1 (5 bases). The CDR3 is made up of 12 amino acids. Trimming took off 4 bases at V and 7 bases at J, with 11 bases between the two ends. Germline CDR1 is SNHLY and CDR2 is FYNNEI. Together with reference TRBV2 and TRBJ2-7, the CDR3 gives the full variable domain: EPEVTQTPSHQVTQMGQEVILRCVPISNHLYFYWYRQILGQKVEFLVSFYNNEISEKSEIFDDQFSVERPDGSNFTLKIRSTKLEDSAMYFCASSGQGEEQYFGPGTRLTVT.

This clone was seen once. This chain links TRBV6-1 with TRBJ2-2; unclear D gene. In germline, CDR1 is MNHNS, CDR2 SASEGT. V dropped 3 bases and J dropped 8 bases, with 13 bases sitting between them. The CDR3 extends over 14 amino acids. CDR3 protein: CASSDVSSAGELFF. The CDR3, as DNA: TGTGCCAGCAGTGACGTGTCGAGTGCAGGGGAGCTGTTTTTT.

The chain recombines TRBV4-2 with TRBJ2-3, with 10 bases that match TRBD2. Germline trimming cut 4 bases from V and 2 bases from J; bases unmatched to any gene: 6. The CDR3 runs 16 residues. From germline, CDR1 is LGHNA and CDR2 YNFKEQ. The CDR3: CASSLERGGFTDTQYF. The CDR3 nucleotides read TGTGCCAGCAGCCTGGAGCGGGGGGGCTTCACAGATACGCAGTATTTT.

This clone was found a few times. This sequence joins TRBV18 and TRBJ1-1; D ambiguous. CDR1 and CDR2 (germline): KGHSH, LQKENI. The CDR3 is made up of 13 amino acids. The V end lost 6 bases, the J end lost 1 base, and 9 bases lay between the germline ends. DNA for the CDR3: TGTGCCAGCTCGGAACAGAGGAACACTGAAGCTTTCTTT. It codes for CASSEQRNTEAFF.

V is TRBV2 and J is TRBJ1-2; 9 bases are a match to TRBD1. J was trimmed by 6 bases and V by 1 base; bases with no gene match: 3. The CDR3 totals 14 residues. Germline CDR1 reads SNHLY; CDR2 reads FYNNEI. The CDR3 DNA reads TGTGCCAGCAGTGAAGGGGACAGGGCTAATGGCTACACCTTC. Translation: CASSEGDRANGYTF.

The chain joins TRBV6-5 to TRBJ2-1; D is unclear. From germline, CDR1 is MNHEY and CDR2 SVGAGI. The V end was cut by 6 bases, the J end by 6 bases, with 9 bases between. The length of the CDR3 is 12 residues. The CDR3 DNA follows: TGTGCCAGCAGATCGATAGCCAATGAGCAGTTCTTC. Amino acid sequence: CASRSIANEQFF.

This chain uses TRBV5-1 with TRBJ2-3; 10 positions match TRBD1. Germline loops: CDR1 SGHRS, CDR2 YFSETQ. The CDR3 spans 16 residues. V shed 4 bases and J 3 bases; nucleotides not matched to a gene: 8. The CDR3 region has the DNA TGCGCCAGCAGCGGGAGGCCGGGACAGGGGACAGATACGCAGTATTTT. This translates into CASSGRPGQGTDTQYF. The variable domain in full, completed from reference TRBV5-1 and TRBJ2-3, reads KAGVTQTPRYLIKTRGQQVTLSCSPISGHRSVSWYQQTPGQGLQFLFEYFSETQRNKGNFPGRFSGRQFSNSRSEMNVSTLELGDSALYLCASSGRPGQGTDTQYFGPGTRLTVL.

This clone was picked up a small number of times. The J gene is TRBJ1-6, the V gene TRBV7-9; no clear D. CDR1 is SEHNR, CDR2 FQNEAQ, per germline (reference sequence). The CDR3 is made up of 14 amino acids. V was pared by 2 bases and J by 3 bases, with 5 bases between. Here the CDR3 reads CASSLLDYNSPLHF. The CDR3 DNA sequence: TGTGCCAGCAGCTTACTAGACTATAATTCACCCCTCCACTTT.

V and J are TRBV7-6 and TRBJ2-3; 12 bases are a match to TRBD2. V was pared by 0 bases and J by 2 bases, with 12 bases of the junction left unmatched. CDR3 length equals 20 residues. Looked up from germline, CDR1 is SGHVS and CDR2 is FNYEAQ. The CDR3 nucleotides are TGTGCCAGCAGCTTAGCTCCGGCTAGCGGGGGGGCATCTACCACAGATACGCAGTATTTT. This gives the protein CASSLAPASGGASTTDTQYF.

The rearrangement joins TRBV7-8 to TRBJ2-5, with 7 positions matching TRBD1. The germline CDR1 and CDR2 sequences are SGHVS and FQNEAQ. The length of the CDR3 is 11 residues. The J segment lost 13 bases and the V segment lost 1 base, leaving 3 bases of the junction unmatched. In nucleotides, the CDR3 is TGTGCCAGCAGCTTAGTCGACAGGGTGTACTTC. Its translation: CASSLVDRVYF. The full variable domain, its missing parts supplied by reference TRBV7-8 and TRBJ2-5, is GAGVSQSPRYKVAKRGQDVALRCDPISGHVSLFWYQQALGQGPEFLTYFQNEAQLDKSGLPSDRFFAERPEGSVSTLKIQRTQQEDSAVYLCASSLVDRVYFGPGTRLLVL.

The chain couples TRBV5-1 to TRBJ2-3, with 10 bases that match TRBD2. Germline V gene lookup returns CDR1 SGHRS and CDR2 YFSETQ. V shed 7 bases, J shed 6 bases, and the junction held 8 bases outside the gene matches. The CDR3 sequence is 14 residues long. This CDR3 reads CASSSGGVRDTQYF. CDR3 DNA sequence: TGCGCCAGCTCCAGCGGGGGGGTTCGGGATACGCAGTATTTT.

In DNA form, the CDR3 reads TGTGCCAGCAGCTTGAGGAGACTAGCGGGGTACGAGCAGTACTTC. Translation gives CASSLRRLAGYEQYF. This chain joins TRBV11-2 and TRBJ2-7; 11 nucleotides line up with TRBD2. Looked up from germline, CDR1 is SGHAT and CDR2 is FQNNGV. V shed 3 bases and J 4 bases; nucleotides not matched to a gene: 5. The CDR3 length is 15 residues.

The rearrangement links TRBV9 to TRBJ1-1, with 7 bases matching TRBD1. The CDR3 is 15 amino acids. Unmatched junction bases numbered 8, after V lost 4 bases and J lost 2 bases. CDR1 is SGDLS, CDR2 YYNGEE, per germline. For the CDR3, the DNA is TGTGCCAGCAGCCAGGGGACAGCCATAAACACTGAAGCTTTCTTT. Amino acid sequence: CASSQGTAINTEAFF.

The chain links TRBV18 to TRBJ1-4, with 10 bases lining up with TRBD1. The CDR3 is made up of 15 amino acids. V trimming: 3 bases; J trimming: 8 bases; junction bases outside the gene matches: 6. The V gene's germline CDR1 is KGHSH and CDR2 LQKENI. CDR3 residues: CASSPLGQGKEKLFF. CDR3 in DNA: TGTGCCAGCTCACCCTTGGGACAGGGGAAGGAAAAACTGTTTTTT. Full variable domain (missing parts from reference TRBV18 and TRBJ1-4): NAGVMQNPRHLVRRRGQEARLRCSPMKGHSHVYWYRQLPEEGLKFMVYLQKENIIDESGMPKERFSAEFPKEGPSILRIQQVVRGDSAAYFCASSPLGQGKEKLFFGSGTQLSVL.

A few counts support this clone. The V call is TRBV9, the J call TRBJ2-1; 7 bases align to TRBD2. J gave up 2 bases and V 0 bases, and 2 bases lay outside the gene matches. CDR1 is SGDLS and CDR2 is YYNGEE in the germline V gene. CDR3 length: 15 residues. The CDR3: CASSVDGRTYNEQFF. The CDR3 nucleotides read TGTGCCAGCAGCGTAGACGGGAGGACCTACAATGAGCAGTTCTTC.